The T cell receptor (delta chain) described here comes from a study of Vδ1+ human thymocytes. The template was reverse-transcribed extracted RNA. Multiplex PCR used pooled V-gene forward primers and a constant-region reverse primer to amplify CDR3s. TCRdb redid the clone calls on the multiplex PCR reads with CATT. The table has tens of thousands of delta-chain clones, around a sixth seen once; the top ten hold roughly 0.5%. Study-level points and caveats: In the thymus, TRG and TRD repertoires looked highly polyclonal with Gaussian CDR3 lengths. Many TRG clonotypes were shared between donors; TRD repertoires were essentially private. Despite high sort purity, roughly 20% of thymic T cell receptor delta sequences were Vdelta2.

Germline trimming cut 2 bases from V and 0 bases from J; bases unmatched to any gene: 3. This CDR3 comprises 16 residues. Germline V gene sequence: CDR1 TSWWSYY, CDR2 QGS. In regard to this clone: Antigen specificity is unknown.

The sequence was collected from a boy in the first two years of life who had congenital heart surgery. The rearrangement joins TRDV1 to TRDJ1; 10 nucleotides align to TRDD3. The sample was Vdelta1+ gamma-delta thymocytes from the thymus. Documented subset: FACS-sorted CD3+ TCRalphabeta- TCRVdelta1+ TCRVdelta2- thymocytes. This CDR3 reads CALGERTGGYTDKLIF. The CDR3 coding sequence is TGTGCTCTTGGGGAAAGGACTGGGGGATACACCGATAAACTCATCTTT.